Reported below is one TCR beta chain. Its antigen remains unidentified. These data originate in a study of radiotherapy plus CTLA-4 blockade in lung cancer. Across the study: Among patients, around 19% showed objective responses, and 30% to 35% had disease control.

V trimming: 3 bases; J trimming: 1 base; junction bases outside the gene matches: 2. The CDR3 totals 13 residues. The germline V gene encodes CDR1 GTSNPN and CDR2 SVGIG (reference sequence). The data were produced by immunoSEQ multiplex PCR, yet TCRdb's version contains in-frame clones alone and is incomplete. The table has some 100,000 clones, over 75% seen once. Ipilimumab-mediated CTLA-4 blockade plus focal radiation was given to patients having chemo-refractory metastatic non-small-cell lung cancer. Findings and limits, study-wide: TCR clones of tumor origin grew in blood after radiotherapy plus ipilimumab.

The receptor was isolated from a human donor with non-small cell lung cancer that progressed on radiotherapy plus ipilimumab. The chain is built from TRBV30 and TRBJ1-1; 7 nucleotides line up with TRBD1. Sequenced here: peripheral blood, sampled from a patient treated with radiotherapy plus ipilimumab. CDR3 DNA sequence: TGTGCCTGGAGGGACAGGAGGAACACTGAAGCTTTCTTT. It translates to CAWRDRRNTEAFF.